Included here is one T cell receptor beta chain sequence, with context. Its antigen remains unknown. The data originate from a study of T-cell memory formation after mild COVID-19. At the level of the study: The two donors had largely donor-specific TCR clusters.

Study results and limitations: Day 15 to 85 contracting clones showed balanced CD4/CD8; later expanders leaned CD4+. Detection of some responders pre-infection suggested pre-existing cross-reactive memory T cells participated.

TCRdb reanalysed the 5' RACE reads using MiXCR and keeps one entry per CDR3 protein. The sample has 200,000 to 250,000 distinct CDR3 sequences; 8.5% to 9.5% are singletons. The TCR was taken from a young man who had mild COVID-19 (a few samples of this study predate the infection). Cell type and time point are not known. The source material was PBMCs or a T cell subset sorted from them (not recorded which).

CDR3 amino acids: CASRQRGGSTGELFF. For the CDR3, the DNA is TGTGCCAGCAGACAAAGAGGGGGTAGCACCGGGGAGCTGTTTTTT. This chain connects TRBV3-1 to TRBJ2-2; possibly TRBD1 for D (6 bases). In germline, CDR1 is LGHDT, CDR2 YNNKEL (reference sequence). This CDR3 comprises 15 residues. V shed 6 bases and J shed 4 bases, with 15 bases lying between them.